The entry below gives a single TCR beta chain sequence along with its context. Trimming took off 7 bases at V and 6 bases at J, with 17 bases between the two ends. CDR1 is SGHRS, CDR2 YFSETQ, per germline. This CDR3 spans 14 amino acids. The sample comes from a study of technical replicates of blood from a few donors. Only in-frame clones appear in the TCRdb table, and some are missing; sequencing was by immunoSEQ multiplex PCR. The table lists about 75,000 clones, 91% of them singletons, with under 0.4% in the top ten. This sequence was found in a human donor in good health. Some clones in this sample may be carry-over from other donors' samples. Input material: T cells isolated from PBMCs. The chain couples TRBV5-1 to TRBJ2-1, with a tentative D call TRBD1 (6 bases). The CDR3 DNA sequence: TGCGCCAGCGATCGAGCAGGGGTCGGCAATGAGCAGTTCTTC. Translation: CASDRAGVGNEQFF.